This T cell receptor (beta chain) is drawn from a study of beta chain features in type 1 diabetes. This clone was counted many times. Investigators reverse transcribed all isolated RNA, so they sequenced expressed TCRB transcripts. Sequencing was performed with immunoSEQ multiplex PCR; in TCRdb, only in-frame clones are kept and a portion is missing. Of over 300,000 clones in the sample, under 8.5% were seen once. Sorting gave populations that all exceeded 95% purity. This receptor was taken from a woman between 18 and 29 years old in good health. The specimen sequenced was central memory CD4+ T cells from blood.

CDR3 in DNA: TGTGCCAGCACCTTTTGGGGAGGGAGCACTGAAGCTTTCTTT. Translated: CASTFWGGSTEAFF. The rearrangement uses TRBV28 and TRBJ1-1; no clear D gene. Deletions cut 7 bases from V and 4 bases from J, with 16 bases between. This CDR3 is built from 14 residues. Germline loops: CDR1 MDHEN, CDR2 SYDVKM.